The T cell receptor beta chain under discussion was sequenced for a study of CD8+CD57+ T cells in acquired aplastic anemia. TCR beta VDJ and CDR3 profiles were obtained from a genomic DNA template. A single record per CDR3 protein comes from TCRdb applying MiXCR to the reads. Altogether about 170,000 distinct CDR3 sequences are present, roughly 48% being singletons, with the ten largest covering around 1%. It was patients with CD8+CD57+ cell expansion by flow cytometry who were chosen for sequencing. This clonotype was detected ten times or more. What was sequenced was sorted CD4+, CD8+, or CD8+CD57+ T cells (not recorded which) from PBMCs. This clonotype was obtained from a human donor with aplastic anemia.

The CDR3 nucleotides read TGCGCCAGCAACCAGGGAGATGAAGAGACCCAGTACTTC. Amino acid sequence: CASNQGDEETQYF. The chain links TRBV5-1 to TRBJ2-5; D may correspond to TRBD1 or TRBD2 (5 bases each). The germline V gene has CDR1 SGHRS and CDR2 YFSETQ. This CDR3 comprises 13 residues. Trimming took off 6 bases at V and 3 bases at J, with 12 bases between the two ends.